Each of the 12 T cell receptor beta chains below was sequenced from the same sample in a study of Ad26.COV2.S vaccination and SARS-CoV-2 variants. Treatment noted: some 20 received Ad26.COV2.S at low or high dose, single or two shots; about 5 received placebo; per-sample allocation not given. Samples came from day 63 after the first vaccine or placebo injection. Assay: immunoSEQ multiplex PCR; the TCRdb copy retains only in-frame clones and omits some. The table has hundreds of thousands of clones, 89% seen once. This specimen consisted of peripheral blood, obtained in a trial of Ad26.COV2.S vaccine versus placebo. These receptors were taken from a person aged 18-65 years who received the Ad26.COV2.S COVID-19 vaccine or a placebo.

The V call is TRBV30, the J call TRBJ2-2, with TRBD2 as a possible D gene (6 bases). The CDR3 covers 13 residues. V was shortened by 1 base and J by 4 bases, with 7 bases between the two germline ends. Germline CDR1 is GTSNPN and CDR2 is SVGIG (reference sequence). The CDR3, as DNA: TGTGCCTGGAGTGGGGGGGTCACCGGGGAGCTGTTTTTT. Translated: CAWSGGVTGELFF. Using reference TRBV30 and TRBJ2-2 for the parts outside the CDR3, the full variable domain is SQTIHQWPATLVQPVGSPLSLECTVEGTSNPNLYWYRQAAGRGLQLLFYSVGIGQISSEVPQNLSASRPQDRQFILSSKKLLLSDSGFYLCAWSGGVTGELFFGEGSRLTVL.

The CDR3 DNA is TGTGCCAGCAGCTCCGCAGGGATGGCTTTCGGAAACACCATATATTTT. It encodes CASSSAGMAFGNTIYF. The J gene is TRBJ1-3, the V gene TRBV5-8, with D possibly being TRBD1 (5 bases). The CDR3 has 16 amino acids. From germline, CDR1 is SGHTS and CDR2 YDEGEE. Trimming cost V 3 bases and J 4 bases, with 17 bases left between them. Complete variable domain (other parts from reference TRBV5-8 and TRBJ1-3): EAGVTQSPTHLIKTRGQQATLRCSPISGHTSVYWYQQALGLGLQFLLWYDEGEERNRGNFPPRFSGRQFPNYSSELNVNALELEDSALYLCASSSAGMAFGNTIYFGEGSWLTVV.

The chain is built from TRBV10-1 and TRBJ2-1; D assignment may be TRBD1 or TRBD2 (5 bases each). The CDR3 extends over 16 amino acids. The V and J ends lost 5 bases and 0 bases respectively, with 14 bases between them. Looked up from germline, CDR1 is WNHNN and CDR2 is SYGVQD (reference sequence). DNA for the CDR3: TGCGCCAGCAGTCTAACCCCAGGGAGCTCCTACAATGAGCAGTTCTTC. The encoded protein is CASSLTPGSSYNEQFF.

This chain links TRBV30 with TRBJ2-7; 7 bases agree with TRBD2. The germline gives CDR1 GTSNPN, CDR2 SVGIG (reference sequence). This CDR3 is built from 14 residues. After removal of 2 bases from V and 5 bases from J, the junction contained 9 bases not matched to a gene. The DNA for the CDR3 is TGTGCCTGGAGTTCCTCTAAGGGGAGGGACGAGCAGTACTTC. It specifies CAWSSSKGRDEQYF.

This clone was recorded only once. V usage is TRBV30 and J usage is TRBJ2-3; 11 bases are shared with TRBD2. This CDR3 contains 21 residues. Germline CDR1 is GTSNPN and CDR2 is SVGIG (reference sequence). V shed 1 base and J 1 base; nucleotides not matched to a gene: 19. The CDR3 is CAWSGTGTSGNRQGGTDTQYF. For the CDR3, the DNA is TGTGCCTGGAGTGGGACAGGGACTAGCGGAAACCGCCAGGGCGGCACAGATACGCAGTATTTT.

The chain combines TRBV5-1 with TRBJ2-3; D tentatively fits TRBD1 or TRBD2 (5 bases each). CDR1 is SGHRS, CDR2 YFSETQ, per germline. With 4 bases removed from V and 0 bases from J, the gap between germline ends came to 12 bases. The CDR3 spans 15 residues. CDR3 coding DNA: TGCGCCAGCAGCCTCGGGGCCTTTAGCACAGATACGCAGTATTTT. Translation gives CASSLGAFSTDTQYF. Using reference TRBV5-1 and TRBJ2-3 for the parts outside the CDR3, the full variable domain is KAGVTQTPRYLIKTRGQQVTLSCSPISGHRSVSWYQQTPGQGLQFLFEYFSETQRNKGNFPGRFSGRQFSNSRSEMNVSTLELGDSALYLCASSLGAFSTDTQYFGPGTRLTVL.

V is TRBV6-5 and J is TRBJ1-1; TRBD1 agrees at 7 bases. The J segment lost 4 bases and the V segment lost 6 bases, leaving 8 bases of the junction unmatched. This CDR3 contains 14 residues. CDR1 and CDR2 (germline): MNHEY, SVGAGI. CDR3 DNA: TGTGCCAGCAGCCCGACAGGGATTGCCACTGAAGCTTTCTTT. It codes for CASSPTGIATEAFF.

The chain uses TRBV7-3 and TRBJ2-7; the D is unclear. CDR3 length equals 14 residues. CDR1 is SGHTA, CDR2 FQGTGA, per germline. Trimming stripped 5 bases from V and 2 bases from J, with 13 bases between. CDR3 coding DNA: TGTGCCAGCAGCCCAAGCCCTACCACCTACGAGCAGTACTTC. It translates to CASSPSPTTYEQYF.

The chain uses TRBV5-1 and TRBJ1-4; tentatively, D is TRBD1 (6 bases). The CDR3 has 14 residues. The V and J ends lost 0 bases and 3 bases respectively, with 6 bases between them. Germline CDR1 is SGHRS and CDR2 is YFSETQ. This CDR3 reads CASSLGTANEKLFF. The DNA for the CDR3 is TGCGCCAGCAGCTTGGGGACAGCTAATGAAAAACTGTTTTTT.

The rearrangement links TRBV14 to TRBJ2-5; 10 bases align to TRBD2. The CDR3 has 14 amino acids. Germline lookup yields CDR1 SGHDN and CDR2 FVKESK. The ends lost 4 bases at V and 9 bases at J; junction bases unmatched: 8. This CDR3 reads CASSPGLAGASQYF. As DNA, the CDR3 is TGTGCCAGCAGCCCCGGGCTAGCGGGAGCTTCCCAGTACTTC.

This sequence joins TRBV10-3 and TRBJ2-1; D is unresolved. From germline, CDR1 is ENHRY and CDR2 SYGVKD. CDR3 length: 13 residues. V was trimmed by 2 bases and J by 10 bases, leaving 12 bases between them. The CDR3: CAISEASLGEQFF. The CDR3 DNA is TGTGCCATCAGTGAGGCCTCCTTAGGAGAGCAGTTCTTC.

The chain uses TRBV11-2 and TRBJ1-3, with TRBD1 as a possible D gene (5 bases). The CDR3 consists of 15 residues. V was clipped by 1 base and J by 0 bases, with 7 bases between them. The germline V gene has CDR1 SGHAT and CDR2 FQNNGV. The CDR3: CASSLGTLSGNTIYF. CDR3 DNA sequence: TGTGCCAGCAGCTTAGGGACACTCTCTGGAAACACCATATATTTT. The whole variable domain, remainder taken from reference TRBV11-2 and TRBJ1-3, is EAGVAQSPRYKIIEKRQSVAFWCNPISGHATLYWYQQILGQGPKLLIQFQNNGVVDDSQLPKDRFSAERLKGVDSTLKIQPAKLEDSAVYLCASSLGTLSGNTIYFGEGSWLTVV.